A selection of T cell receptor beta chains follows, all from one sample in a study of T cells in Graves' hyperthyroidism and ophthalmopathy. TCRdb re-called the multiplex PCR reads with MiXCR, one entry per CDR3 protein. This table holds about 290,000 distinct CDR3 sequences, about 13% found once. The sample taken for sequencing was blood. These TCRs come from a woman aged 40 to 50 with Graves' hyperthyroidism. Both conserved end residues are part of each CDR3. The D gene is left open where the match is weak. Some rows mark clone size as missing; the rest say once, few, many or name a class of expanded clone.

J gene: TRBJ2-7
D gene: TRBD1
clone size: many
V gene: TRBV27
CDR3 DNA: TGTGCCAGCAGTATCTCGACAGGGGGCGCTGAGCAGTACTTC
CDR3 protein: CASSISTGGAEQYF

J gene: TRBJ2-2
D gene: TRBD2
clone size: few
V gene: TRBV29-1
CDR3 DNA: TGCAGCGTTGAAATGACCGGGACTAGCGTGGCGAACGGGGAGCTGTTTTTT
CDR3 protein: CSVEMTGTSVANGELFF

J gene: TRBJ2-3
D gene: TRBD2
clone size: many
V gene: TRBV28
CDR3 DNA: TGTGCCAGCAGATCCACTAGCGGGAGACCAGATACGCAGTATTTT
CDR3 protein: CASRSTSGRPDTQYF

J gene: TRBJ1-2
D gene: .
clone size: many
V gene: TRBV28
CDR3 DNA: TGTGCCAGCAGTTCCCTGCCCCGGCCCTCTAGCTATGGCTACACCTTC
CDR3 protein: CASSSLPRPSSYGYTF

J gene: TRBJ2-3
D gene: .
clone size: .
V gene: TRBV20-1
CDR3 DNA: TGCAGTGCTAGAGGCAGCGGCACAGATACGCAGTATTTT
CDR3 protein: CSARGSGTDTQYF

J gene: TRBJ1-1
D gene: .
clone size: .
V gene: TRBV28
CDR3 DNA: TGTGCCAGCAGTTTACGGGGGGAAGCTTTCTTT
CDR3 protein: CASSLRGEAFF

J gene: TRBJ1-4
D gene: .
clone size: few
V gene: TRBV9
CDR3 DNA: TGTGCCAGCAGCGCCCGGGACACTTATAATGAAAAACTGTTTTTT
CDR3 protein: CASSARDTYNEKLFF

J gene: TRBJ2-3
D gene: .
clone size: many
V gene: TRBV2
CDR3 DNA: TGTGCCAGCAGTTACCTTTCGAGGGGAGATACGCAGTATTTT
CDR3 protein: CASSYLSRGDTQYF

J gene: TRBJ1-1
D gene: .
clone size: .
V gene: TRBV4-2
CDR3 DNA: TGTGCCAGCAGACTAAGCACAGAATTCGGTGAAGCTTTCTTT
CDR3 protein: CASRLSTEFGEAFF

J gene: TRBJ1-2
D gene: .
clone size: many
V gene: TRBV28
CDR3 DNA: TGTGCCAGCAGCTCCGACAGCAGCTATGGCTACACCTTC
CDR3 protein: CASSSDSSYGYTF

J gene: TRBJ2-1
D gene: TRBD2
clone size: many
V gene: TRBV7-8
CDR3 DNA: TGTGCCAGCAGCTTACCCCCTTCTAGCGGGAGGGCCTACAATGAGCAGTTCTTC
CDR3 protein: CASSLPPSSGRAYNEQFF

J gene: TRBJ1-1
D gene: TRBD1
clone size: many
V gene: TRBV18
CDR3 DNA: TGTGCCAGCTCCCCGGATGCAGGGGGCACTGAAGCTTTCTTT
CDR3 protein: CASSPDAGGTEAFF

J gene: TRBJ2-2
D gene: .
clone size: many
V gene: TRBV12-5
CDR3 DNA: TGTGCTAGTGGTTTGACTGCGGGACCGAACACCGGGGAGCTGTTTTTT
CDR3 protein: CASGLTAGPNTGELFF

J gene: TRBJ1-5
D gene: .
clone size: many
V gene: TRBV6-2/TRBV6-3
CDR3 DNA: TGTGCCAGCAGTTATGCAGGAGGCAGAAATAGCAATCAGCCCCAGCATTTT
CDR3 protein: CASSYAGGRNSNQPQHF

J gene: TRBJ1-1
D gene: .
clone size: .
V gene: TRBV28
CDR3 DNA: TGTGCCAGCAGTTGGGGGGGGGGGGCGAGGACTGACGCTTTCTTT
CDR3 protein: CASSWGGGARTDAFF

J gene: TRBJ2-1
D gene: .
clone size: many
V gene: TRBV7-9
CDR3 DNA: TGTGCCACCAGCAGGGCTTCTGCGGCAAATGAGCAGTTCTTC
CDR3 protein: CATSRASAANEQFF

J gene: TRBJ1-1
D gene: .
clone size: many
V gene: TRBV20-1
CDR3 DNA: TGCAGTGCTAGAGATCATGGCACAGAAACTGAAGCTTTCTTT
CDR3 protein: CSARDHGTETEAFF

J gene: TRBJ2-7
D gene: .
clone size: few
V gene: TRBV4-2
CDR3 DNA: TGTGCCAGCAGCCAAGACTTTACAGGGACATTCTACGAGCAGTACTTC
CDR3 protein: CASSQDFTGTFYEQYF

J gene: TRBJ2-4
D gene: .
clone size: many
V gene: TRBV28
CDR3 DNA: TGTGCCAGCAGTTTGGGCAGTTTCAAAGCCAAAAACATTCAGTACTTC
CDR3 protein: CASSLGSFKAKNIQYF

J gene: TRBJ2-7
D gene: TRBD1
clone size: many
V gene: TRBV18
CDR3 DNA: TGTGCCAGCTCGGGGGACAGGGAAAGCGAGCAGTACTTC
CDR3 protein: CASSGDRESEQYF

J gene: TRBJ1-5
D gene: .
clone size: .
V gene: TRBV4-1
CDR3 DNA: TGCGCCAGCAGCTCCGGACCTTTCAGCAATCAGCCCCAGCATTTT
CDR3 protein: CASSSGPFSNQPQHF

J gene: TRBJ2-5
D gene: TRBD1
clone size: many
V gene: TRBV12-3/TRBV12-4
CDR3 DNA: TGTGCCAGCAGTTCCGGGACAGGGGTAGAGACCCAGTACTTC
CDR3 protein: CASSSGTGVETQYF

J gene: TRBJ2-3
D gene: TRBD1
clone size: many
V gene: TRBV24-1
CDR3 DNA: TGTGCCACCAGTCGTCAGGGGGCAGATACGCAGTATTTT
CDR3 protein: CATSRQGADTQYF

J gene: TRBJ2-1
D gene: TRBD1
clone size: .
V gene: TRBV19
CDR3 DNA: TGTGCCAGTAGGCCCGCGGGACAGGCCTACAATGAGCAGTTCTTC
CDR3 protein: CASRPAGQAYNEQFF

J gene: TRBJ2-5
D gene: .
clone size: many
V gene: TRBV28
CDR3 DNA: TGTGCCAGCAGTTTATGGGCCATGCAGACGGAGACCCAGTACTTC
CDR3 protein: CASSLWAMQTETQYF

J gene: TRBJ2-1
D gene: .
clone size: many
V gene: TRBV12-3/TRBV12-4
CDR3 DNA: TGTGCCAGCAGTTTAGCGGGCGGGCGGGATGAGCAGTTCTTC
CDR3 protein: CASSLAGGRDEQFF

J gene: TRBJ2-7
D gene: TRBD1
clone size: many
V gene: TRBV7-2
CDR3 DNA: TGTGCCAGCAGCCTCCCCGACAGGGACGAGCAGTACTTC
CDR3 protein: CASSLPDRDEQYF

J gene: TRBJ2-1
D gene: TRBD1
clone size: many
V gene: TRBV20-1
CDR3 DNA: TGCAGTGCTCATAGGCCGGGACAGGGGTCGGGCAATGAGCAGTTCTTC
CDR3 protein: CSAHRPGQGSGNEQFF

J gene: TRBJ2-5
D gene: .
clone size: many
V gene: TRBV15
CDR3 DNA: TGTGCCACCAGCAGAGATATGACGGGGACCCAGTACTTC
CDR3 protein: CATSRDMTGTQYF

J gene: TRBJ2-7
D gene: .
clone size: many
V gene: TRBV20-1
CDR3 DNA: TGCAGTGCTGGGTTAGCGGTCGAGCAGTACTTC
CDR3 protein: CSAGLAVEQYF

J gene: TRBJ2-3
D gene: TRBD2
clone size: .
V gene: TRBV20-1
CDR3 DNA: TGCAGTGCTAGCTTCCTGGGACTAGCGGGATACACAGATACGCAGTATTTT
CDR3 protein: CSASFLGLAGYTDTQYF

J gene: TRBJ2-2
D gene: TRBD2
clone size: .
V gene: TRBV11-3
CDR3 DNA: TGTGCCAGCAGCTTAGGTTTTTGGCGGACTAGCGTAACGAACACCGGGGAGCTGTTTTTT
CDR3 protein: CASSLGFWRTSVTNTGELFF

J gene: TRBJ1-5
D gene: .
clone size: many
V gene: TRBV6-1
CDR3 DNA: TGTGCCGCGAATACAGTGGGGGGCAATCAGCCCCAGCATTTT
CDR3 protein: CAANTVGGNQPQHF

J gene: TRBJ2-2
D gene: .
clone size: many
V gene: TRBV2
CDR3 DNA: TGTGCCAGCAGGAAGGAGGCAGACACCGGGGAGCTGTTTTTT
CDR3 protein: CASRKEADTGELFF

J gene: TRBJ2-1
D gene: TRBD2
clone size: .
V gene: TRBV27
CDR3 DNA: TGTCCCAGCAGGCGAGCGGGATGGGGAGGCAACGAGCAGTTCTTC
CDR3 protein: CPSRRAGWGGNEQFF

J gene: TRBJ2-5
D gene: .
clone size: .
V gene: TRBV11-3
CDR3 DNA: TGTGCCAGCAGCTTAAGACAGCCATTCCAAGAGGCCCAGTACTTC
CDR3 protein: CASSLRQPFQEAQYF

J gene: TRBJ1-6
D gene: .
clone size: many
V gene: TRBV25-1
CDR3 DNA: TGTGCCAGCAGTGGAGGGAGCTCAGCGAGCTCCTATAATTCACCCCTCCACTTT
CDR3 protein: CASSGGSSASSYNSPLHF

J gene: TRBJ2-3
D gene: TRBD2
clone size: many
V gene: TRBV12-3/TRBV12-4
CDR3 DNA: TGTGCCAGCAGTTTAGCGGGAGGGCGCACAGATACGCAGTATTTT
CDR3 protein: CASSLAGGRTDTQYF

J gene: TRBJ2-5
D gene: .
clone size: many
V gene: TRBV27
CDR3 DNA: TGTGCCAGCAGGAGACTCGATATACAAGAGACCCAGTACTTC
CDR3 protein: CASRRLDIQETQYF

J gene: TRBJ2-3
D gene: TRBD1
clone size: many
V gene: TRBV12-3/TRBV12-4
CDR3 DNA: TGTGCCAGCAGGCGGACAGGGTTCTCAGATACGCAGTATTTT
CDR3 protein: CASRRTGFSDTQYF

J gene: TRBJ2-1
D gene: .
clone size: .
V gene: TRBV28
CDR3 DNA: TGTGCCAGCAGTTTATCGCGGAGTTTCGACAATGAGCAGTTCTTC
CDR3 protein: CASSLSRSFDNEQFF

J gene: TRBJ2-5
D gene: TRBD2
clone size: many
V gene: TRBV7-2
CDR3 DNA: TGTGCCAGCAGCTTAGAGCGGGGCGGTGTCACCCAGTACTTC
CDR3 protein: CASSLERGGVTQYF

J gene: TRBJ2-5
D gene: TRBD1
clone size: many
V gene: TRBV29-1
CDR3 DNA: TGCAGCGTTCAATGGACAGGGCTCCAAGAGACCCAGTACTTC
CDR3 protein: CSVQWTGLQETQYF

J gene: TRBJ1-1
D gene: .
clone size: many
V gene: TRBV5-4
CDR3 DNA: TGTGCCAGCAGCCGTGGGACCTCATCCATGAACACTGAAGCTTTCTTT
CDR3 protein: CASSRGTSSMNTEAFF

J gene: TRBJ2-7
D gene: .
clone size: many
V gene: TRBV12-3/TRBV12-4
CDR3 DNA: TGTGCCAGCACCCGAGGAGAATCCTACGAGCAGTACTTC
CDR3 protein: CASTRGESYEQYF

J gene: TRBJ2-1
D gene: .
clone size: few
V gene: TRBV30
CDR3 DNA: TGTGCCTGGACCGACTTGGGTGGGTCCTACAATGAGCAGTTCTTC
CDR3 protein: CAWTDLGGSYNEQFF

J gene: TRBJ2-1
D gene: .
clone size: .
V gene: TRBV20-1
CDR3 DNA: TGCAGTGCTAGAGGTTTTGGCGGACGATTGAATAGCTCCTACAATGAGCAGTTCTTC
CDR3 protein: CSARGFGGRLNSSYNEQFF

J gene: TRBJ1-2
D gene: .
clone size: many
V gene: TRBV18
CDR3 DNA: TGTGCCAGCTCACCACCTCCCCAGGGTATCTATGGCTACACCTTC
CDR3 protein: CASSPPPQGIYGYTF

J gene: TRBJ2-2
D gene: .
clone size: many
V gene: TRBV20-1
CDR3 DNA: TGCAGTGCCAGGTCGCGGGGCCGGGTCACCGGGGAGCTGTTTTTT
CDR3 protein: CSARSRGRVTGELFF

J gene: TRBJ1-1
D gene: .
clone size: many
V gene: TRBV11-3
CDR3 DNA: TGTGCCAGCAGCTTAGAGTTGGGGGTAAACACTGAAGCTTTCTTT
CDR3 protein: CASSLELGVNTEAFF

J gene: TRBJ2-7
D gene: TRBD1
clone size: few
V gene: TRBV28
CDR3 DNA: TGTGCCACCCTCCGGGACAGGGCCCCTCAGCAGTACTTC
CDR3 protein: CATLRDRAPQQYF

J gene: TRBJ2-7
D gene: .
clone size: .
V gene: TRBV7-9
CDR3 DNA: TGTGCCAGCAGCTACGGGTCCGGGAGCTACGAGCAGTACTTC
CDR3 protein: CASSYGSGSYEQYF

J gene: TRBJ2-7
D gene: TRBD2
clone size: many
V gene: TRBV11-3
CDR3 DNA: TGTGCCAGCAGCCCCTACAGTGGGACTAGCGTCTCCTACGAGCAGTACTTC
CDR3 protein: CASSPYSGTSVSYEQYF

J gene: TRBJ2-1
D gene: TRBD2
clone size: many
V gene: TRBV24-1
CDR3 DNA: TGTGCCACCAGTGATACCGGGGGTAGCGGGAGATATGGCTATTTTGGGAATGAGCAGTTCTTC
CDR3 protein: CATSDTGGSGRYGYFGNEQFF

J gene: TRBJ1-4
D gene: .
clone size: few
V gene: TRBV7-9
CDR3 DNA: TGTGCCAGCAGCTTACTTTCTGGGGGCGGGGATGAAAAACTGTTTTTT
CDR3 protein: CASSLLSGGGDEKLFF

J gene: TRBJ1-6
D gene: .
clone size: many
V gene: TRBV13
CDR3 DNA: TGTGCCAGCACCCCACGGGGGAGGAATTCACCCCTCCACTTT
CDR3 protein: CASTPRGRNSPLHF

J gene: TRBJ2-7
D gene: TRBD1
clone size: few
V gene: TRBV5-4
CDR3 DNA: TGTGCCAGCAGCTTGGGGGGACAGGTTGCCTACGAGCAGTACTTC
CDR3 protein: CASSLGGQVAYEQYF

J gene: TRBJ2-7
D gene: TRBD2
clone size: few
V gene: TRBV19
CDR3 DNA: TGTGCCAGTAGTACAGGGACTAGCGGGACGCTTTTTTACGAGCAGTACTTC
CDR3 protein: CASSTGTSGTLFYEQYF

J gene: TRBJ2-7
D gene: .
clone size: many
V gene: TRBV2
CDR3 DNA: TGTGCCAGCACCGTCGTTGAGGGAGCTGTCGACGAGCAGTACTTC
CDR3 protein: CASTVVEGAVDEQYF

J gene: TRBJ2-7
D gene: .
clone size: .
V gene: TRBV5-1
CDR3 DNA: TGCGCCAGCAGCTTGGTTACAGCGGAAACTTATGAGCAGTACTTC
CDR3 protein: CASSLVTAETYEQYF